This T cell receptor beta chain was sequenced for a study of persistence of HIV-infected CD4 T cells. The study, taken as a whole, reports: TCRbeta richness was lower in CMV- and Gag-responding cells than in anti-CD3/anti-CD28-responding cells. Antigen-responding cells were enriched for degenerate expanded CDR3beta sequences.

Sequencing used immunoSEQ version 4 in survey mode. The table came from immunoSEQ multiplex PCR; TCRdb's copy has only in-frame clones and leaves some out. The sample has roughly 64,000 clones; about four fifths are singletons. Cells were stimulated with overlapping HIV-1 Gag 15-mer peptides. Sorted nonresponding memory CD4+ T cells were CD40L-negative, CD69-negative, CD45RO-high. Donors had undetectable plasma HIV-1 RNA, under 50 copies/mL, for 4+ years. Before stimulation, PBMCs underwent CD8+ T cell depletion. Notes on this clone: The antigen is unknown.

This sequence was found in an adult man with HIV who was CMV-seropositive. The specimen comprised CD4+ T cells sorted from PBMCs after 18-hour stimulation, sampled from a patient who received antiretroviral therapy.

The CDR3 loop reads CASARDRGFGNTIYF. The CDR3 coding sequence is TGTGCCAGCGCCCGGGACAGGGGTTTTGGAAACACCATATATTTT. V usage is TRBV2 and J usage is TRBJ1-3, with 10 nucleotides matching TRBD1. The CDR3 has 15 residues. CDR1 and CDR2 (germline): SNHLY, FYNNEI. With V trimmed by 8 bases and J by 3 bases, 7 bases remained unmatched. Using reference TRBV2 and TRBJ1-3 for the parts outside the CDR3, the full variable domain is EPEVTQTPSHQVTQMGQEVILRCVPISNHLYFYWYRQILGQKVEFLVSFYNNEISEKSEIFDDQFSVERPDGSNFTLKIRSTKLEDSAMYFCASARDRGFGNTIYFGEGSWLTVV.